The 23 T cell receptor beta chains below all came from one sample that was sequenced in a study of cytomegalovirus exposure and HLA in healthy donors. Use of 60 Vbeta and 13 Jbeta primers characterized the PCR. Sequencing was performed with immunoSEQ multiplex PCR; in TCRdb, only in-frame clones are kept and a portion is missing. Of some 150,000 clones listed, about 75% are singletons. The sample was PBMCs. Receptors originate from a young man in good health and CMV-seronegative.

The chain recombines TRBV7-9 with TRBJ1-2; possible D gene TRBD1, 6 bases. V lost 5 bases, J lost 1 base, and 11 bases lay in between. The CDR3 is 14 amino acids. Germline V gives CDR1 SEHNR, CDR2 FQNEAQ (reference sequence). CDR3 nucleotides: TGTGCCAGCAGCAGAGGGGGGGGTAACTATGGCTACACCTTC. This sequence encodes CASSRGGGNYGYTF.

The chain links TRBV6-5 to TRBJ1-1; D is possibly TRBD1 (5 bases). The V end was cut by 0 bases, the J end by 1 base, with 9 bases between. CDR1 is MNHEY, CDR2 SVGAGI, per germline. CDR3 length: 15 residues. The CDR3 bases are TGTGCCAGCAGTTACTCCAACAGGAGGAACACTGAAGCTTTCTTT. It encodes CASSYSNRRNTEAFF.

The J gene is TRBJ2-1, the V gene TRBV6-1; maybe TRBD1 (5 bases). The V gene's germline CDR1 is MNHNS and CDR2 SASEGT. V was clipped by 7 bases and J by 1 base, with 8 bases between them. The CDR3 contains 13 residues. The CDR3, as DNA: TGTGCCAGCACCGACAGTTCCTACAATGAGCAGTTCTTC. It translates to CASTDSSYNEQFF.

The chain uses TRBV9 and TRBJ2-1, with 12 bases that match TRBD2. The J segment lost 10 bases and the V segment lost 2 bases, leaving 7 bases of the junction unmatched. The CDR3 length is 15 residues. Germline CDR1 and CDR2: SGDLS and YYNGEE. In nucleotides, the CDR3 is TGTGCCAGCAGCGTTCCTAGCGGGAGGGCCGAGGAGCAGTTCTTC. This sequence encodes CASSVPSGRAEEQFF.

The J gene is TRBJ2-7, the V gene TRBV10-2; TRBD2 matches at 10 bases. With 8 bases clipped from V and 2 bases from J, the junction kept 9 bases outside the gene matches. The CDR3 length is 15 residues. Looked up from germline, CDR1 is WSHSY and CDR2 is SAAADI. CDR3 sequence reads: CASGASSGGPYEQYF. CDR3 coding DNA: TGCGCCAGCGGGGCCTCTAGCGGGGGACCCTACGAGCAGTACTTC.

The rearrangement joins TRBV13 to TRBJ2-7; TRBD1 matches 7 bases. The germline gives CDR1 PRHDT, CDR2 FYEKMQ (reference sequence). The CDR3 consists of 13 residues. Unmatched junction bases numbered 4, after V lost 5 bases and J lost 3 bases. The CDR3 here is CASSHGTDYEQYF. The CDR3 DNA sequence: TGTGCCAGCAGCCACGGGACAGACTACGAGCAGTACTTC.

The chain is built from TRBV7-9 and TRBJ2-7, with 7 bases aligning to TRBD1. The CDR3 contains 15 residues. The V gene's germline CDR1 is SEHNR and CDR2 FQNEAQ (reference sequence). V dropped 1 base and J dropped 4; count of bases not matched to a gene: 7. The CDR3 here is CASSLVASGGYEQYF. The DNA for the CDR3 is TGTGCCAGCAGCTTAGTGGCTTCAGGGGGTTACGAGCAGTACTTC.

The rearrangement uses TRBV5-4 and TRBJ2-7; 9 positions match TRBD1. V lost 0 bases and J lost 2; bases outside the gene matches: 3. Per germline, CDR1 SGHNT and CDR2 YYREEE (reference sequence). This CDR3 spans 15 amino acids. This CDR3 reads CASSLGGQGTYEQYF. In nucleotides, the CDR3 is TGTGCCAGCAGCTTGGGGGGACAGGGAACCTACGAGCAGTACTTC.

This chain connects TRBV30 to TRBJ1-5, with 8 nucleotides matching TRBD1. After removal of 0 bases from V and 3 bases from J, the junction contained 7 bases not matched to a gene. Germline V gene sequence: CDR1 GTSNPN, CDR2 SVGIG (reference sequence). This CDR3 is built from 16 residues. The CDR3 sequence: CAWSVIQDRVNQPQHF. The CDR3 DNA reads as TGTGCCTGGAGTGTAATTCAGGACAGGGTCAATCAGCCCCAGCATTTT.

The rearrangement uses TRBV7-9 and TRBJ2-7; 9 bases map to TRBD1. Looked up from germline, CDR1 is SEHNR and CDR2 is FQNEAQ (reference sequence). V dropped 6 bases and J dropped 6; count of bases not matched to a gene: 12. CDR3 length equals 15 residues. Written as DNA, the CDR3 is TGTGCCAGCAGTTACTACCCAGGACAGGGGAGCGAGCAGTACTTC. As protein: CASSYYPGQGSEQYF.

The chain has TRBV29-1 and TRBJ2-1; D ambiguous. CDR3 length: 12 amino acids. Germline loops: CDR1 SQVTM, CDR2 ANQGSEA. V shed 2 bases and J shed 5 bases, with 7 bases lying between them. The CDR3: CSVEISNNEQFF. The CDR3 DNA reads TGCAGCGTTGAAATCAGTAACAATGAGCAGTTCTTC.

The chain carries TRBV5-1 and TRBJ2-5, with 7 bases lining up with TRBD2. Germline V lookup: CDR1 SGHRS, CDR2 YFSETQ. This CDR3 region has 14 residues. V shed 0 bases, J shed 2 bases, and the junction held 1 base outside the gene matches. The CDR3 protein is CASSLGGLQETQYF. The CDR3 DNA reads TGCGCCAGCAGCTTGGGGGGACTACAAGAGACCCAGTACTTC.

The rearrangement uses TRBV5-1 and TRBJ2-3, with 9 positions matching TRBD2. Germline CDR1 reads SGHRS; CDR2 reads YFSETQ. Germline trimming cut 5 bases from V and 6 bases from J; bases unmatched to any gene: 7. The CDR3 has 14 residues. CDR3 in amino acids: CASRSSGGSDTQYF. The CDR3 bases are TGCGCCAGCAGGAGTAGCGGGGGCTCCGATACGCAGTATTTT.

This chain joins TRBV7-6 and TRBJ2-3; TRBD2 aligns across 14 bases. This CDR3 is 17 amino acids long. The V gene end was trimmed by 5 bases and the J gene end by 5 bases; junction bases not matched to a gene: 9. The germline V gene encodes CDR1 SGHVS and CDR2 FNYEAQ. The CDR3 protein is CASSVRLAGGPRDTQYF. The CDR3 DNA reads TGTGCCAGCAGCGTAAGACTAGCGGGAGGGCCAAGAGATACGCAGTATTTT.

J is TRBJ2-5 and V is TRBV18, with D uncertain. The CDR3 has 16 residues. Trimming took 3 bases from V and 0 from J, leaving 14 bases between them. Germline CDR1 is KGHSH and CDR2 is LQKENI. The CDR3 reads CASSPGQATYQETQYF. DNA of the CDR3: TGTGCCAGCTCACCTGGGCAGGCGACGTACCAAGAGACCCAGTACTTC.

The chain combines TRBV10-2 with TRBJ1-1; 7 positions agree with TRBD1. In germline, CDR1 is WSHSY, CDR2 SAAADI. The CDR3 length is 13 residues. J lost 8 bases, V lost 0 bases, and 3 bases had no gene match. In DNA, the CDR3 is TGCGCCAGCAGTGAGTCGAGGGGGCTAGAAGCTTTCTTT. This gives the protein CASSESRGLEAFF.

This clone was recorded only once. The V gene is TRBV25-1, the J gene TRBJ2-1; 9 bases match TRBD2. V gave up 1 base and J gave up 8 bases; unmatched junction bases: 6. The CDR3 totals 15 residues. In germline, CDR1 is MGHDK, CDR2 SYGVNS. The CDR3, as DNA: TGTGCCAGCAGTGAATGGGCGGGAGGGCTGTATGAGCAGTTCTTC. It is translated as CASSEWAGGLYEQFF.

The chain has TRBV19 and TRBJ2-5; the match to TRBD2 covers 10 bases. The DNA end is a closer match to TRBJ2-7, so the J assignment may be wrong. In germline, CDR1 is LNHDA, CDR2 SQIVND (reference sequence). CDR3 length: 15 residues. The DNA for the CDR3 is TGTGCCAGTAGTACCTTACTAGCGGGGAGCTACGAGCAGTACTTC. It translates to CASSTLLAGSYEQYF.

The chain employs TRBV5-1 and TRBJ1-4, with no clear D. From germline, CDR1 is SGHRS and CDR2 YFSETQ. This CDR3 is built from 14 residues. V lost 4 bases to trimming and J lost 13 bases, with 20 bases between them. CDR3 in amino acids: CASSKQTPEVRLFF. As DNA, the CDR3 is TGCGCCAGCAGCAAACAGACCCCGGAGGTGAGACTGTTTTTT.

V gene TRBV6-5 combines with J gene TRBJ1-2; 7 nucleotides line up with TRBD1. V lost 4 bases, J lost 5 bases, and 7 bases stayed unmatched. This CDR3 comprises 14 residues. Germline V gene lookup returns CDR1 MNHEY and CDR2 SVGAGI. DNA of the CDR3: TGTGCCAGCAGTTCATCCGGGACAGTTTATGGCTACACCTTC. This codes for CASSSSGTVYGYTF.

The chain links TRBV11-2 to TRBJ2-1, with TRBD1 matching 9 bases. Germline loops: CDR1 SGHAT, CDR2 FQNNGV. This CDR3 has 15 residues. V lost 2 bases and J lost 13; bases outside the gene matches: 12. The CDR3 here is CASSLNGDRARRQFF. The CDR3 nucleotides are TGTGCCAGCAGCTTAAACGGGGACAGGGCCAGGAGACAGTTCTTC.

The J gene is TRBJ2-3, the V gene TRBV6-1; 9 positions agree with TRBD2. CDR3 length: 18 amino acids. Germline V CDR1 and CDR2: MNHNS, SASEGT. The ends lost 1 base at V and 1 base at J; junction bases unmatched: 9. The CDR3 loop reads CASSEELRASGGTDTQYF. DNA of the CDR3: TGTGCCAGCAGTGAAGAATTAAGGGCTAGCGGGGGCACAGATACGCAGTATTTT.

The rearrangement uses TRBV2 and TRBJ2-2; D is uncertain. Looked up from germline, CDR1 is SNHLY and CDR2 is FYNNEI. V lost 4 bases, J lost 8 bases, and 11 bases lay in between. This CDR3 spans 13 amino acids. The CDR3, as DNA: TGTGCCAGCAGTGGGCCTCCTGGTGGGGAGCTGTTTTTT. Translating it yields CASSGPPGGELFF.